Below are 11 T cell receptor beta chains sequenced from a single sample in a study of T cells in women clearing cervical HPV infection (dated by TCRdb to 2017 to 2018). The library was made by the immunoSEQ multiplex PCR assay. As stored in TCRdb, this immuneACCESS dataset retains in-frame rearrangements with V and J assigned. A fraction of the clones does not appear; measured against another copy, unresolved V genes explain less than half of the discrepancy, and the remainder lacks a known reason. The sample's table lists a count of 30,000 or so clones. Of the sample, around 6.6% is held by the ten largest clones. Sequencing was done on a sample of blood buffy coat. These receptor sequences come from a woman aged 18-70 years with a cervical HPV16 infection that either progressed to CIN3+ or cleared (not recorded which).

On this clone: Read sequence stops 3 residues before the CDR3 end, and the germline J gene provides the missing end. This chain links TRBV20-1 with TRBJ1-1; D perhaps matches TRBD1 (6 bases). Germline V gene sequence: CDR1 DFQATT, CDR2 SNEGSKA (reference sequence). CDR3 length equals 11 residues. The covered CDR3 bases are TGCAGTGCTAGAGATGCAGGGGAG. It translates to CSARDAGE. In full, the CDR3 reads CSARDAGEAFF.

Comments on this clone: The sequenced fragment ends 3 residues before the CDR3 boundary, so the rest is inferred from the germline J gene. This chain uses TRBV20-1 with TRBJ1-5, with a possible D match to TRBD1 (5 bases). Trimming took 6 bases from V and 2 from J, leaving 20 bases between them. The CDR3 loop spans 16 amino acids. Germline V gene data show CDR1 as DFQATT and CDR2 as SNEGSKA (reference sequence). The chain's CDR3 is CSAIRGAGKGNQPQHF. CDR3 DNA (partial): TGCAGTGCCATTAGGGGTGCAGGGAAGGGCAATCAGCCC.

To note about this clone: The read finishes 3 residues shy of the CDR3 end, and the germline J gene is used to complete it. V gene TRBV28 combines with J gene TRBJ1-5; perhaps TRBD1 as D (5 bases). Germline lookup yields CDR1 MDHEN and CDR2 SYDVKM. The CDR3 length is 17 residues. V lost 3 bases and J lost 1, with 16 bases in between. The CDR3 region is CASSFPFGGISNQPQHF. The sequenced part of the CDR3 DNA is TGTGCCAGCAGTTTTCCCTTCGGGGGGATCAGCAATCAGCCC.

Points on this clone: With the read ending 3 residues before the CDR3 end, the germline J gene is used to fill in that end. The V call is TRBV18, the J call TRBJ2-2; D may be TRBD2 (6 bases). CDR3 length equals 16 residues. V lost 1 base and J lost 2, with 11 bases in between. Germline loops: CDR1 KGHSH, CDR2 LQKENI. The covered CDR3 bases are TGTGCCAGCTCACCACGGTCAGGGACTAACACCGGGGAG. This codes for CASSPRSGTNTGE. The whole CDR3 protein is CASSPRSGTNTGELFF.

Remarks on this clone: The read falls 3 residues short of the CDR3 end, and the missing part is taken from the germline J gene. This chain uses TRBV6-2 or TRBV6-3 with TRBJ2-5; D possibly corresponds to TRBD1 (5 bases). This CDR3 is 11 amino acids long. Germline-derived CDR1 and CDR2 are MNHEY and SVGEGT. V gave up 6 bases and J gave up 6 bases, with 8 bases separating them. The covered CDR3 bases are TGTGCCAGCAGCAGGGTAAAGACC. Residues: CASSRVKT. The complete CDR3 reads CASSRVKTQYF.

CDR3 region: CASSVGRNQPQHF. The CDR3 bases that were read are TGTGCCAGCAGCGTAGGCCGGAATCAGCCC. This sequence joins TRBV9 and TRBJ1-5; no clear D. The read is 3 residues too short to cover the CDR3 end, so that end is filled in from the germline J gene. CDR3 size: 13 residues. Germline CDR1 reads SGDLS; CDR2 reads YYNGEE. Between the trimmed V and J ends, which lost 0 bases and 4 bases, there was a span of 5 bases.

About this clone: Sequencing ends 3 residues short of the CDR3 end; the germline J gene provides the rest. The gene calls are TRBV6-1 and TRBJ1-2, with TRBD1 matching 8 bases. After removal of 3 bases from V and 1 base from J, the junction contained 4 bases not matched to a gene. CDR3 length equals 15 residues. Per germline, CDR1 MNHNS and CDR2 SASEGT. The CDR3 here is CASSDRTGINYGYTF. The sequenced part of the CDR3 DNA is TGTGCCAGCAGTGACCGGACAGGGATTAACTATGGC.

For this clone: The read halts 3 residues ahead of the CDR3 end, with the missing end drawn from the germline J gene. The V and J genes are TRBV5-1 and TRBJ1-2, with D unclear. Germline V gene lookup returns CDR1 SGHRS and CDR2 YFSETQ. The CDR3 is 12 amino acids. CDR3 bases read: TGCGCCAGCAGCCCCGCGGGCGGGGGC. This gives the protein CASSPAGGG. The CDR3, in full, reads CASSPAGGGYTF.

About this clone: The read falls 3 residues short of the CDR3 end, and the missing part is taken from the germline J gene. The gene calls are TRBV28 and TRBJ2-7, with 9 bases fitting TRBD2. CDR1 and CDR2 from the germline V gene are MDHEN and SYDVKM. CDR3 length: 15 residues. The V and J ends lost 4 bases and 2 bases, in that order; junction bases with no gene match: 6. The CDR3 bases that were read are TGTGCCAGCAGTTCCTTGCGGGGGGGGCCCTACGAG. This sequence encodes CASSSLRGGPYE. The complete CDR3 protein is CASSSLRGGPYEQYF.

Concerning this clone itself: The sequenced fragment ends 3 residues before the CDR3 boundary, so the rest is inferred from the germline J gene. This rearrangement joins TRBV5-1 to TRBJ1-1; D is perhaps TRBD1 (5 bases). CDR1 and CDR2 from the germline V gene are SGHRS and YFSETQ. The CDR3 runs 15 residues. With 4 bases removed from V and 3 bases from J, the gap between germline ends came to 16 bases. This CDR3 reads CASSGRGADYTEAFF. The covered CDR3 bases are TGCGCCAGCAGCGGCCGCGGGGCAGACTACACTGAA.

A note on this clone: The observed sequence ends 3 residues before the CDR3 terminus, with the missing tail filled in from the germline J gene. The rearrangement uses TRBV6-2 or TRBV6-3 and TRBJ2-1; 10 bases are shared with TRBD2. V lost 5 bases, J lost 9 bases, and 7 bases stayed unmatched. The germline V gene has CDR1 MNHEY and CDR2 SVGEGT. The CDR3 runs to 14 residues. The CDR3 protein is CASSRSGGTLEQFF. The sequenced part of the CDR3 DNA is TGTGCCAGCAGTCGTAGCGGGGGGACCCTTGAG.